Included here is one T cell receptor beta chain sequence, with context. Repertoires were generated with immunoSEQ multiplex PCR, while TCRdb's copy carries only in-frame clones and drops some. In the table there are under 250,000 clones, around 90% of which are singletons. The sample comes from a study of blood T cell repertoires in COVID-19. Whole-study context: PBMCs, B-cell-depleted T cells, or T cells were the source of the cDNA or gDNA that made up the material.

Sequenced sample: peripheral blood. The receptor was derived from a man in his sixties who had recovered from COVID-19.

The chain's CDR3 is CASSQDREGTQYF. The CDR3 DNA is TGTGCCAGCAGCCAAGACAGGGAAGGGACCCAGTACTTC. The rearrangement uses TRBV4-2 and TRBJ2-5, with a tentative D call TRBD1 (5 bases). Looked up from germline, CDR1 is LGHNA and CDR2 is YNFKEQ. Trimming cost V 0 bases and J 7 bases, with 9 bases left between them. The CDR3 contains 13 residues.